This TCR beta chain was identified during a study of tissue T cells after allogeneic stem cell transplantation. Findings of the study overall: This small cohort was clinically heterogeneous, and sampling depth was a limitation.

The length of the CDR3 is 14 residues. With 4 bases clipped from V and 4 bases from J, the junction kept 3 bases outside the gene matches. Germline CDR1 reads SGHSA; CDR2 reads FRNQAP. Using immunoSEQ multiplex PCR, the repertoire was profiled, and TCRdb retains in-frame clones only, with some absent. The table includes about 5,900 clones, 48% detected once. Remarks on this clone: The antigen remains unidentified. Mouse gene names and germline throughout. The missing CDR3 end, 1 residue past where the read stops, is filled in from the germline J gene.

Time point noted: mouse harvest day 14 after allogeneic transplant. The graft held 10^6 splenic CD5+ T cells and 10^7 T-cell-depleted bone marrow cells. The chain combines TRBV16 with TRBJ2-7; 11 bases line up with TRBD2. The receptor was derived from a female BALB/c mouse given C57BL/6 T cells with graft-versus-host disease after an allogeneic hematopoietic cell transplant. The sample consisted of gut tissue. This CDR3 reads CASSSLGGRYEQYF. The DNA read from the CDR3 is TGTGCAAGCAGCTCACTGGGGGGGCGATATGAACAGTAC.